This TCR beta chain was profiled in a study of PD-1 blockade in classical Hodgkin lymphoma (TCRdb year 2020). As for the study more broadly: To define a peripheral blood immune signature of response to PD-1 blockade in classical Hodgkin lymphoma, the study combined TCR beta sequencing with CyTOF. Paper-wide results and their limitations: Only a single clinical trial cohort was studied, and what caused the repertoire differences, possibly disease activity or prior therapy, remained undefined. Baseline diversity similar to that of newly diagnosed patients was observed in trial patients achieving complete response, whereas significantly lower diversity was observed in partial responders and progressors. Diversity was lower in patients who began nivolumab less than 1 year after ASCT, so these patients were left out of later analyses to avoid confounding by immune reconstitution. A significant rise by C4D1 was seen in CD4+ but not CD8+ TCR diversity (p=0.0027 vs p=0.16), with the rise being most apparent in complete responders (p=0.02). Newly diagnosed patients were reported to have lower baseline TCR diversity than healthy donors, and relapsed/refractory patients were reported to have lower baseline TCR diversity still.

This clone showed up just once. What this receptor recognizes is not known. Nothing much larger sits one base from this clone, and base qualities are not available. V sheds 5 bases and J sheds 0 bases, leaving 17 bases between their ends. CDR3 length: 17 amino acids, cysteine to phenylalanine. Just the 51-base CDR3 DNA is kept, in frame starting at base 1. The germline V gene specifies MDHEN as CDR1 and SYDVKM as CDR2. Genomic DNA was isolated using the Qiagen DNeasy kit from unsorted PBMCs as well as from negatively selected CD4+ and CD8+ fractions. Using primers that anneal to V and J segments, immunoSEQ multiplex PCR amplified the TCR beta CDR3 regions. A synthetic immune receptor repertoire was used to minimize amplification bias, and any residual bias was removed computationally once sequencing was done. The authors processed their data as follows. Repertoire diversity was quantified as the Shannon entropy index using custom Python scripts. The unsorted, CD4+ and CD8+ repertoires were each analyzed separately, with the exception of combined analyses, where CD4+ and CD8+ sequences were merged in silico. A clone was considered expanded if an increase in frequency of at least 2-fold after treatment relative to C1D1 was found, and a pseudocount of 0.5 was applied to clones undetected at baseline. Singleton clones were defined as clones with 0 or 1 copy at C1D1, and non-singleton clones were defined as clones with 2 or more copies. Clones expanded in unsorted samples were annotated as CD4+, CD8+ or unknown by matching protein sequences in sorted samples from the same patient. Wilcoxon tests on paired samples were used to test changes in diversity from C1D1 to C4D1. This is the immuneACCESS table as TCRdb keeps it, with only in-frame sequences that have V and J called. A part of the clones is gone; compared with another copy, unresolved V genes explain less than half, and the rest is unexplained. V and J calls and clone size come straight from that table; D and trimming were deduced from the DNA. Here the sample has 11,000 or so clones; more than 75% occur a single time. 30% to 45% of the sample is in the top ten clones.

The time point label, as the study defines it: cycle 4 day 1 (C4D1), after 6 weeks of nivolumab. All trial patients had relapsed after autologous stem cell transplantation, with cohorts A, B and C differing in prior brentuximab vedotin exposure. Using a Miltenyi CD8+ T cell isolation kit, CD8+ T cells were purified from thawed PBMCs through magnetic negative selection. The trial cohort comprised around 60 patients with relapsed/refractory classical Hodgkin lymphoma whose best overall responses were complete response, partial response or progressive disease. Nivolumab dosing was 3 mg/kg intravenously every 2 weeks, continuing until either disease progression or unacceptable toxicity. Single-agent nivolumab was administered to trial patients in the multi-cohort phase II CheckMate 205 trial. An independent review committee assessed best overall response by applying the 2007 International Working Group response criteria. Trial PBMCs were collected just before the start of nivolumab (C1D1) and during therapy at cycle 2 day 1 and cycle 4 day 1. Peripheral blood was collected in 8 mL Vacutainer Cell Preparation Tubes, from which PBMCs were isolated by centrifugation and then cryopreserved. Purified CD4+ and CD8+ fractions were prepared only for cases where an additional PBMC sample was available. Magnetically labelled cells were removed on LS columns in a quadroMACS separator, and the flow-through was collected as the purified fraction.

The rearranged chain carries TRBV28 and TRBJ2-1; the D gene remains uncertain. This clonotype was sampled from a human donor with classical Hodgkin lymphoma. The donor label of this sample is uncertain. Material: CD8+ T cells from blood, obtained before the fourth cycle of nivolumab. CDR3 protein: CASSNYHSKSSYNEQFF. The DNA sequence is TGTGCCAGCAGTAACTACCACAGCAAGAGCTCCTACAATGAGCAGTTCTTC. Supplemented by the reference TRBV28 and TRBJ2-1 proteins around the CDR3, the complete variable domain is DVKVTQSSRYLVKRTGEKVFLECVQDMDHENMFWYRQDPGLGLRLIYFSYDVKMKEKGDIPEGYSVSREKKERFSLILESASTNQTSMYLCASSNYHSKSSYNEQFFGPGTRLTVL.